This T cell receptor (beta chain) was identified during a study of T cells in Graves' hyperthyroidism and ophthalmopathy. Study-wide findings and caveats: Among thyroid clonotypes expanded above 0.001, most also appeared in blood.

CDR1 is SGHNT and CDR2 is YENEEA in the germline V gene. The V gene lost 0 bases and the J gene lost 0 bases, with 11 bases spanning the gap. The CDR3 runs to 16 residues. The hyperthyroidism patients had all been newly diagnosed, and their disease duration was under 2 months. Their ages ranged from 18 to 65 years. Uncontrolled infection, other autoimmune disease, pregnancy or lactation disqualified patients from enrolment. Used for diagnoses were clinical symptoms, serum thyroxine and TRAb, thyroid ultrasound and orbital computed tomography. This clonotype was recorded many times. The antigen is not known. TCR beta CDR3 region amplification was performed from RNA transcripts. Researchers ran a first-round RT-PCR on the TCR CDR3 using the HTBI primer set. TCRdb passed the multiplex PCR reads through MiXCR, listing each CDR3 protein once. The sample lists some 560,000 distinct CDR3 sequences; around 15% were seen once.

This chain uses TRBV11-3 with TRBJ1-1; D is uncertain. This TCR came from a woman aged 40-49 years with Graves' hyperthyroidism. The sample consisted of blood. In DNA form, the CDR3 reads TGTGCCAGCAGCTTAGATGGGAGTAACATGAACACTGAAGCTTTCTTT. Its translation: CASSLDGSNMNTEAFF.